These 29 T cell receptor beta chains were all obtained from the same sample, sequenced in a study of identical twins. TCRdb passed the 5' RACE reads through MiXCR, listing each CDR3 protein once. Among some 500,000 distinct CDR3 sequences listed, approximately 22% were seen once. The same sample was also studied in work on T cells expressing NK-cell markers.

The specimen sequenced was CD4+ T cells sorted from blood. These receptors all come from a woman aged 18-29 years in good health.

This clonotype was seen at least ten times. The rearrangement joins TRBV7-8 to TRBJ2-3; D not certain. Germline V gene lookup returns CDR1 SGHVS and CDR2 FQNEAQ. The length of the CDR3 is 15 residues. The V and J ends lost 1 base and 10 bases respectively, with 18 bases between them. The CDR3 loop reads CASSLEGLAQGAQYF. CDR3 sequence (DNA): TGTGCCAGCAGCTTAGAGGGCTTAGCCCAAGGCGCGCAGTATTTT.

V is TRBV19 and J is TRBJ2-7; the D gene is possibly TRBD2 (5 bases). The germline V gene encodes CDR1 LNHDA and CDR2 SQIVND (reference sequence). The CDR3 consists of 13 residues. V lost 3 bases and J 0 bases, leaving 6 bases between the germline ends. The CDR3 DNA reads TGTGCCAGTAGTATCGAGGGCTCCTACGAGCAGTACTTC. The encoded protein is CASSIEGSYEQYF. Filled out from reference TRBV19 and TRBJ2-7, the complete variable domain reads DGGITQSPKYLFRKEGQNVTLSCEQNLNHDAMYWYRQDPGQGLRLIYYSQIVNDFQKGDIAEGYSVSREKKESFPLTVTSAQKNPTAFYLCASSIEGSYEQYFGPGTRLTVT.

In its sample, this clonotype was seen many times. The chain joins TRBV12-3 or TRBV12-4 to TRBJ1-5; 8 nucleotides line up with TRBD1. The length of the CDR3 is 15 residues. J gave up 1 base and V 8 bases, and 7 bases lay outside the gene matches. This chain's CDR3 is CASSRDRLSNQPQHF. CDR3 nucleotide sequence: TGTGCCAGCTCTCGGGACAGGCTGAGCAATCAGCCCCAGCATTTT.

The V gene is TRBV4-3, the J gene TRBJ2-7, with D tentatively TRBD2 (5 bases). Germline V gene data show CDR1 as LGHNA and CDR2 as YSLEER. V dropped 0 bases and J dropped 2 bases, with 11 bases sitting between them. The CDR3 is 15 amino acids. The CDR3 DNA reads TGCGCCAGCAGCCAAGACGCGGGCAGCCCCTACGAGCAGTACTTC. Its translation: CASSQDAGSPYEQYF.

The CDR3 sequence: CASSAGPNPYNEQFF. The CDR3 nucleotides are TGTGCCAGCAGCGCCGGACCGAATCCCTACAATGAGCAGTTCTTC. The V gene is TRBV5-6, the J gene TRBJ2-1, with D unclear. This CDR3 contains 15 residues. CDR1 and CDR2 (germline): SGHDT, YYEEEE. Trimming left V 4 bases short and J 2 bases short, with 13 bases between.

The rearrangement uses TRBV20-1 and TRBJ1-1; D gene unclear. Germline-derived CDR1 and CDR2 are DFQATT and SNEGSKA (reference sequence). The CDR3 extends over 12 amino acids. V lost 3 bases to trimming and J lost 5 bases, with 10 bases between them. DNA for the CDR3: TGCAGTGCTAGTTCCCAGCGGACTGAAGCTTTCTTT. Encoded protein: CSASSQRTEAFF.

This chain joins TRBV12-3 or TRBV12-4 and TRBJ1-3; D unresolved. V lost 7 bases, J lost 0 bases, and 13 bases lay in between. This CDR3 contains 15 residues. This CDR3 reads CASTLYWSSGNTIYF. In DNA, the CDR3 is TGTGCCAGCACCCTTTATTGGAGCTCTGGAAACACCATATATTTT.

The chain recombines TRBV7-6 with TRBJ1-5; TRBD1 aligns across 7 bases. The CDR3 has 14 amino acids. Germline lookup yields CDR1 SGHVS and CDR2 FNYEAQ. The V segment lost 5 bases and the J segment 3 bases; nucleotides outside the gene matches: 4. The CDR3 DNA is TGTGCCAGCAGCCCACAGGGGAACAATCAGCCCCAGCATTTT. This sequence encodes CASSPQGNNQPQHF.

This chain uses TRBV4-2 with TRBJ2-2; D tentatively fits TRBD1 or TRBD2 (6 bases each). The CDR3 is made up of 16 amino acids. Germline V gives CDR1 LGHNA, CDR2 YNFKEQ. Trimming took off 5 bases at V and 3 bases at J, with 16 bases between the two ends. In DNA form, the CDR3 reads TGTGCCAGCAGCAAAACATCCGGGGGCGACACCGGGGAGCTGTTTTTT. Translating it yields CASSKTSGGDTGELFF.

This clonotype appeared a few times. The V gene is TRBV20-1, the J gene TRBJ2-4; 9 bases match TRBD2. With 6 bases clipped from V and 3 bases from J, the junction kept 9 bases outside the gene matches. Germline loops: CDR1 DFQATT, CDR2 SNEGSKA (reference sequence). The CDR3 totals 15 residues. The DNA for the CDR3 is TGCAGTGCCACCCCGGGAGCGGGAGGCAAAAACATTCAGTACTTC. It yields the protein CSATPGAGGKNIQYF.

V usage is TRBV24-1 and J usage is TRBJ2-2, with unresolved D. Trimming pared 1 base from V and 7 bases from J, leaving 3 bases between. CDR1 is KGHDR, CDR2 SFDVKD, per germline. CDR3 length equals 12 residues. CDR3 residues: CATSDFIGELFF. CDR3 coding DNA: TGTGCCACCAGTGATTTCATCGGGGAGCTGTTTTTT.

The table lists this clonotype with many counts. The V gene is TRBV5-5, the J gene TRBJ2-3; D is unresolved. Germline CDR1 and CDR2: SGHKS and YYEKEE (reference sequence). The CDR3 totals 13 residues. Deletions cut 3 bases from V and 6 bases from J, with 11 bases between. The CDR3 protein is CASSWGGEDTQYF. CDR3 nucleotides: TGTGCCAGCAGCTGGGGTGGAGAGGATACGCAGTATTTT.

The rearrangement links TRBV9 to TRBJ2-2; unclear D gene. V lost 0 bases and J 8 bases, leaving 17 bases between the germline ends. The CDR3 contains 16 residues. CDR1 and CDR2 (germline): SGDLS, YYNGEE. CDR3 protein: CASSVGNQEPLGELFF. The CDR3 DNA is TGTGCCAGCAGCGTAGGGAACCAGGAGCCCTTGGGGGAGCTGTTTTTT. Together with reference TRBV9 and TRBJ2-2, the CDR3 gives the full variable domain: DSGVTQTPKHLITATGQRVTLRCSPRSGDLSVYWYQQSLDQGLQFLIQYYNGEERAKGNILERFSAQQFPDLHSELNLSSLELGDSALYFCASSVGNQEPLGELFFGEGSRLTVL.

This clonotype was observed at least ten times. V gene TRBV4-1 combines with J gene TRBJ2-6; D uncertain. The CDR3 is 16 amino acids. V shed 1 base and J shed 4 bases, with 11 bases lying between them. The germline gives CDR1 MGHRA, CDR2 YSYEKL. The CDR3 DNA reads TGCGCCAGCAGCCAAGGTTGGTTCTCGGGGGCCAACGTCCTGACTTTC. This encodes CASSQGWFSGANVLTF.

This chain links TRBV6-2 or TRBV6-3 with TRBJ2-3; the match to TRBD2 covers 10 bases. V lost 7 bases, J lost 1 base, and 5 bases stayed unmatched. Looked up from germline, CDR1 is MNHEY and CDR2 is SVGEGT. The CDR3 extends over 15 amino acids. CDR3 in DNA: TGTGCCAGCATCACCGGACTAGCGGGCACAGATACGCAGTATTTT. Its protein is CASITGLAGTDTQYF.

This clonotype was detected a few times. The V and J genes are TRBV11-2 and TRBJ1-2; 7 positions match TRBD1. The CDR3 is made up of 15 amino acids. CDR1 and CDR2 (germline): SGHAT, FQNNGV. Trimming cost V 5 bases and J 5 bases; bases outside gene matches: 11. For the CDR3, the DNA is TGTGCCAGCAGCCCGCACAGGGGAAGGGGTTATGGCTACACCTTC. It yields the protein CASSPHRGRGYGYTF.

In the case of this clonotype: Relative to the germline gene, one junction end is altered; a read error may explain this. The genes are TRBV29-1 and TRBJ2-1; perhaps TRBD1 as D (5 bases). The CDR3 runs to 13 residues. In germline, CDR1 is SQVTM, CDR2 ANQGSEA. The CDR3 reads CSVLGRSYNEQFF. Written as DNA, the CDR3 is TGCAGCGTCTTGGGGCGCTCCTACAACGAGCAGTTCTTC.

The chain joins TRBV5-1 to TRBJ2-7; weak D call: TRBD2 (5 bases). The CDR3 extends over 12 amino acids. V lost 2 bases to trimming and J lost 5 bases, with 8 bases between them. The germline V gene has CDR1 SGHRS and CDR2 YFSETQ. The CDR3 DNA follows: TGCGCCAGCAGCTTCGGGAAGAACGAGCAGTACTTC. Its protein product is CASSFGKNEQYF.

This clonotype occurred once. The conserved final phenylalanine or tryptophan is absent from the CDR3, which likely points to a read error. No DNA is shown, since the ends of the CDR3 on it are uncertain; the CDR3 is the one TCRdb lists. The chain joins TRBV7-9 to TRBJ2-1. CDR1 is SEHNR, CDR2 FQNEAQ, per germline (reference sequence). The CDR3 numbers 8 amino acids, ends counted. CDR3 amino acids: CASSLAPI.

This clonotype was counted a few times. This chain joins TRBV7-6 and TRBJ1-3, with D uncertain. The CDR3 loop spans 15 amino acids. Trimming shortened V by 2 bases and J by 0 bases, and 8 bases separated the two germline ends. From germline, CDR1 is SGHVS and CDR2 FNYEAQ. The CDR3 loop is CASSLTGLSGNTIYF. The DNA for the CDR3 is TGTGCCAGCAGCTTAACTGGACTCTCTGGAAACACCATATATTTT.

The chain carries TRBV20-1 and TRBJ2-5; TRBD2 might be the D (6 bases). The CDR3 covers 13 residues. Trimming left V 3 bases short and J 1 base short, with 9 bases between. Germline V gene sequence: CDR1 DFQATT, CDR2 SNEGSKA (reference sequence). CDR3 bases: TGCAGTGCTAGCTTCGGGGGCCAAGAGACCCAGTACTTC. Protein: CSASFGGQETQYF.

The chain couples TRBV5-6 to TRBJ2-3; the D gene is possibly TRBD1 (6 bases). Germline V gives CDR1 SGHDT, CDR2 YYEEEE. This CDR3 region has 13 residues. V lost 4 bases and J 6 bases, leaving 12 bases between the germline ends. The CDR3 spells CASSIPGVDTQYF. As DNA, the CDR3 is TGTGCCAGCAGCATTCCAGGGGTGGATACGCAGTATTTT. The full variable domain, completed using reference TRBV5-6 and TRBJ2-3, is DAGVTQSPTHLIKTRGQQVTLRCSPKSGHDTVSWYQQALGQGPQFIFQYYEEEERQRGNFPDRFSGHQFPNYSSELNVNALLLGDSALYLCASSIPGVDTQYFGPGTRLTVL.

This clonotype was seen many times. The rearrangement links TRBV12-3 or TRBV12-4 to TRBJ2-5; D is undetermined. V lost 3 bases and J lost 5, with 16 bases in between. This CDR3 has 15 amino acids. CDR3 coding DNA: TGTGCCAGCAGTTTTCAGTTTCTTCGTTCGGAGACCCAGTACTTC. Its protein is CASSFQFLRSETQYF.

The sample holds a few counts of this clonotype. CDR3 coding DNA: TGTGCCAGCAGCTTAAACTTCGAGCAGTACTTC. This sequence encodes CASSLNFEQYF. The gene calls are TRBV11-3 and TRBJ2-7, with no clear D. Looked up from germline, CDR1 is SGHNT and CDR2 is YENEEA. Trimming removed 2 bases at V and 6 bases at J, with 5 bases between. This CDR3 has 11 residues.

The chain uses TRBV6-1 and TRBJ1-3; D is possibly TRBD1 (5 bases). Deletions cut 7 bases from V and 3 bases from J, with 13 bases between. This CDR3 comprises 14 residues. Germline lookup yields CDR1 MNHNS and CDR2 SASEGT. CDR3 residues: CASNRAGNGNTIYF. The CDR3 DNA reads as TGTGCCAGCAATCGAGCAGGGAATGGAAACACCATATATTTT.

This clonotype has more than one count but fewer than ten. The V call is TRBV4-1, the J call TRBJ2-7; D call uncertain. The germline V and J ends were trimmed by 0 bases and 1 base, with 13 bases remaining between them. Looked up from germline, CDR1 is MGHRA and CDR2 is YSYEKL. The CDR3 covers 16 residues. The CDR3 loop reads CASSQDQRNPSYEQYF. The CDR3 region has the DNA TGCGCCAGCAGCCAAGATCAGAGGAACCCATCCTACGAGCAGTACTTC.

The rearrangement links TRBV12-3 or TRBV12-4 to TRBJ2-2, with TRBD1 identical over 7 bases. The CDR3 extends over 15 amino acids. The V and J ends lost 6 bases and 2 bases, in that order; junction bases with no gene match: 6. CDR3 nucleotide sequence: TGTGCCAGCAGAGACGACAGGGTTAACACCGGGGAGCTGTTTTTT. Its translation is CASRDDRVNTGELFF.

This chain uses TRBV12-3 or TRBV12-4 with TRBJ2-7, with D perhaps matching TRBD1 or TRBD2 (5 bases each). V shed 7 bases and J shed 0 bases, with 13 bases lying between them. This CDR3 is 14 amino acids long. In DNA form, the CDR3 reads TGTGCCAGCACTATACACGGGGCCTCCTACGAGCAGTACTTC. Translating gives CASTIHGASYEQYF.

The chain is built from TRBV7-2 and TRBJ2-3, with TRBD2 matching 8 bases. The trim removed 5 bases at V and 6 bases at J, leaving 13 bases unmatched. CDR3 length: 16 amino acids. CDR1 and CDR2 (germline): SGHTA, FQGNSA. CDR3 sequence (DNA): TGTGCCAGCAGCCTCCCGAGAGCCGGGAGGGGGGATACGCAGTATTTT. Its protein product is CASSLPRAGRGDTQYF.